This T cell receptor (beta chain) was retrieved from a study of cytomegalovirus exposure and HLA in healthy donors (dated by TCRdb to the late 2010s). Describing the broader study: An earlier analysis of approximately 600 of the donors reported about 250 Gb of sequence data and some 120 million unique TCR beta sequences from about 200 million T cells. About 300 gigabases of sequencing data and some 85 million unique TCR sequences were included in an early release covering about 620 HLA-typed donors. The genetic ancestry cluster associated with self-reported Caucasian donors included 80% to 90% of the approximately 400 genotyped donors. The study was designed to test whether signatures of past pathogen exposure could be identified by cataloging public T cell receptors. The study profiled the T cell repertoires of fewer than 850 subjects by immunosequencing and related them to cytomegalovirus serostatus. Besides the first cohort of some 670 subjects, a separate validation cohort made up of around 120 different subjects was used. The study combined high-throughput TCR immunosequencing, statistical association of individual TCRs with disease status, and machine learning to predict cytomegalovirus infection status. To study patterns of TCR occurrence, a later analysis re-analyzed previously published TCR beta repertoires from 550 to 800 donors and added high-resolution HLA genotyping. The later analysis used no new phenotypic data to find candidate immune exposures, relying instead on TCR beta sequences and their occurrence across donors. To decide whether each TCR beta V gene segment behaved as functional or pseudogenic, an earlier analysis of some 570 of the donors relied on high-throughput TCR beta sequencing. Alongside the repertoire data, information on donor age, sex, ethnicity and CMV serostatus was compiled. A later genetic analysis took genome-wide SNP genotypes for about three fifths of the 666 donors and used that subset as a discovery cohort. Every repertoire in the discovery cohort had been generated on one and the same sequencing platform. Both class I and class II loci were covered by HLA typing, at four-digit resolution. Typing coverage varied by locus: roughly 620-630 donors for A, B, C, DRB1 and DQB1; more than 500 for DQA1; more than 600 for DPA1; approximately 470 for DPB1. Four or five DR-DQ haplotypes were handled as single units for association and clustering because linkage in the cohort was strong. Among roughly 400 genotyped donors of the cohort, an average of about 220,000 unique TCR beta nucleotide sequences was sequenced per donor, of which about 18% were non-productive. Summary of the overall study and its limitations: A group of highly shared sequence variants was considered likely to be a technical artifact of the sequencing pipeline. At a false discovery rate of 0.05, a later analysis linked about 17,000 TCR beta sequences to specific HLA alleles. In a later analysis, the rate of TCR association differed among HLA loci, with DRB1 alleles having the most associated TCRs and HLA-C alleles having the fewest. A further reported finding was that TCR beta sequences accurately predicted the HLA-A and HLA-B alleles for most subjects in the first cohort. Because counts were too low, roughly 18 rarely observed V segments, including chromosome 9 orphons, were left out of the earlier analysis of 587 of the donors. In vitro tests confirmed that a few of the cytomegalovirus-associated TCR beta chains recognize cytomegalovirus antigens. In a later analysis, HLA-associated TCR beta chains showed more clonal expansion and lower generation probabilities than non-associated chains that were equally common. When HLA alleles, especially DR and DQ, strongly co-occurred, TCR associations were difficult to assign to individual alleles. This cohort had only TCR beta chains sequenced, and the lack of alpha or paired-chain data limited which features could be detected. Correlated functional status among segregating V segments might be attributable to linkage disequilibrium, but an unknown experimental factor could not be ruled out. Several of the top co-occurrence clusters appeared to be linked to parvovirus B19, influenza, CMV and Epstein-Barr virus, according to a later analysis. The presence/absence analyses assumed that sequencing depth was roughly uniform across donors, and that assumption may not be true. A later genetic analysis associated a missense DCLRE1C variant with V-gene and J-gene trimming of TCR beta chains, and an independent cohort replicated the association. The classifier was reported to diagnose cytomegalovirus status with high specificity and sensitivity in both the original and validation cohorts. Broadly in line with IMGT annotations, most TCR beta V segments showed up in productive rearrangements about 90% or about 30% of the time in an earlier analysis of some 590 of the donors. Because some donors lacked HLA typing at each locus, the association tests relied only on the typed subset. A later genetic analysis reported fewer N-insertions in productive TCRs among donors in an Asian-associated ancestry cluster than the approximately 670-donor mean. While some public TCRs were present in many individuals, most TCR sequences turned up only very rarely across donors. Immune exposure information for the cohort was limited to CMV serostatus. The study listed 164 TCR beta chains as associated with cytomegalovirus. In a later analysis, most CMV-associated TCR beta chains were found to appear HLA-restricted, with HLA associations seemingly driven largely by CMV exposure. The authors suggested that the approach could potentially be extended to other disease states and immunological phenotypes.

Library generation was performed with the immunoSEQ multiplex PCR assay. For the multiplex PCR, a mixture combining 60 forward primers for TCR Vbeta segments and 13 reverse primers for TCR Jbeta segments was used. The CDR3 region of rearranged TCR beta genes was amplified from genomic DNA by a multiplex PCR assay. The amplified TCR beta libraries were sequenced on the Illumina HiSeq System as 87-base-pair reads. The original pipeline was this. A later analysis tallied around 82 million unique TCR beta chains across the 700 or so repertoires, and some 10 million of those chains were shared by two or more donors. Raw reads were error-corrected and collapsed into unique sequences by a nearest-neighbor algorithm in which closely related sequences were merged to remove PCR and sequencing errors. V, D and J gene segments were assigned by aligning CDR3 sequences to IMGT reference sequences. For a sequence to be retained, a match of at least six nucleotides to both a V gene segment and a J gene segment was required. Rearrangements were called productive when the CDR3 lacked stop codons and stayed in frame with V and J; all others were non-productive. CDR3 was defined by IMGT convention, running from the second conserved V-encoded cysteine to the conserved J-encoded phenylalanine. The earlier analysis of 450 to 750 of the donors excluded any sequence lacking an unambiguous match to a single V gene segment. In an earlier analysis of some 590 of the donors, V segments were called functional above 56.7% productive rearrangements and were called segregating when the between-donor standard deviation exceeded 5%. A statistical classification framework was built for diagnosing cytomegalovirus status from the catalog of TCR beta chain sequences. In a later analysis, V and J genes were assigned by comparing TCR nucleotide sequences against IMGT/GENE-DB human TR gene sequences. The TCRdist pipeline was used in a later analysis to assign CDR3 sequences and most-parsimonious VDJ recombination scenarios. A later analysis defined each TCR beta chain by its CDR3 amino acid sequence plus V-gene family, and excluded reads lacking a unique V-gene family. In a later analysis, nearly 600 highly shared, low-generation-probability nucleotide sequences were removed to address suspected cross-contamination and a sequencing artifact. A later analysis calculated a clonal expansion index for each public chain from normalized within-repertoire ranks of inferred template counts. In a later analysis, generation probabilities were computed with a VDJ recombination model fitted to out-of-frame rearrangements, and the resulting probabilities were checked against IGoR. A later analysis scored TCR-TCR, TCR-HLA and TCR-CMV co-occurrence with hypergeometric tests, applying a repertoire-size bias correction to TCR pairs. False discovery rates were estimated in a later analysis by permuting HLA or CMV assignments 20 times. In a later analysis, co-occurring TCRs were grouped using DBSCAN, and TCRdist sequence similarity was added for clustering within HLA-allele-positive subsets. Repertoires with fewer than 30,000 or more than 120,000 public chains were left out of co-occurrence clustering, as were about 5 repertoires with anomalous nucleotide sharing. TCRdb carries this immuneACCESS record with in-frame sequences only. Its versions omit some clonotypes, under half of them owing to an unresolved V gene in the studies checked, with the rest unexplained. V, J and clone size reflect that table, while D and trimming were determined from the DNA. Recorded for this sample are approximately 190,000 clones; approximately 80% of them occurred a single time. Clones ranked in the top ten supply around 2.8% of the sample.

The cohort comprised around 690 healthy bone marrow donors. Cohort members were all nominally healthy when sampled, although unrecorded immune exposures were likely present. The donor was CMV seropositive and was included in the group of 289 seropositive cohort members. A peripheral blood sample was collected from each donor, and TCR beta sequencing was performed on peripheral blood mononuclear cells. The Qiagen DNeasy Blood Extraction Kit was used to extract genomic DNA from the blood cell samples. Comment on this clone: Its antigen is still unknown. Base quality data are lacking; no much larger clone is found one base away.

The material sequenced was PBMCs. The TCR sequence derives from a woman between 45 and 60 years old in good health and CMV-seropositive.

The CDR3 is CASSLATGSGETQYF. The DNA sequence is TGTGCCAGCAGCTTAGCGACGGGAAGTGGAGAGACCCAGTACTTC. The receptor chain draws on TRBV7-9 and TRBJ2-5, and possibly TRBD2, on 5 matching bases. V gives up 0 bases and J gives up 4 bases, and the segment between their germline ends measures 12 bases. Reading the germline V gene (reference sequence) gives CDR1 SEHNR and CDR2 FQNEAQ. The CDR3, cysteine through phenylalanine, is 15 amino acids long. The only DNA kept is the CDR3, 45 bases in frame from the first base.